This note documents a single T cell receptor beta chain sequence. Its antigen is unknown. Compared with germline, one end of the junction differs, possibly owing to a read error. Germline CDR1 reads SQVTM; CDR2 reads ANQGSEA. This CDR3 region has 11 residues. The data were taken from a study of T cells in localized non-small cell lung cancer. Study results and caveats: Maximal T cell clonality occurred in uninvolved adjacent lung, with tumor ranking below it. Since sequencing was restricted to only one region of the tumor, intratumor heterogeneity remains a possibility.

Measured with immunoSEQ multiplex PCR; TCRdb has only the in-frame clones, and not every one. This table holds 5,000 to 7,000 clones, about 85% found once. The sequence derives from a woman aged 35 to 70 with stage II lung adenocarcinoma. This chain connects TRBV29-1 to TRBJ2-3; D uncertain. The sequenced sample was PBMCs, obtained before any cancer treatment. In DNA, the CDR3 is TGCAGCGTTGTGGTCACAGATGCGCAGTATTTT. Residues: CSVVVTDAQYF.